Listed below are T cell receptor beta chains from one sample, sequenced in a study of cytomegalovirus exposure and HLA in healthy donors. Here immunoSEQ multiplex PCR was the method, and the copy in TCRdb shows in-frame clones only, minus some. The sample shows 80,000 or so clones, 60% to 70% of them seen only once. Sequencing input: PBMCs. The receptors shown here come from a young man in good health and CMV-seropositive. CDR3s include the opening cysteine and the closing phenylalanine or tryptophan. The order of the fields is J gene, V gene, clone size, D gene, CDR3 DNA, CDR3 protein. D genes are given only for firm matches. Not all rows give a size; the values are once, few, many and, for expanded clones, a class.

j_gene: TRBJ2-5; v_gene: TRBV6-5; abundance: -; d_gene: TRBD2; CDR3nt: TGTGCCAGCAATCGGGGGGACGAGACCCAGTACTTC; CDR3aa: CASNRGDETQYF
j_gene: TRBJ2-5; v_gene: TRBV9; abundance: -; d_gene: -; CDR3nt: TGTGCCAGCAGCGTAGATTCACAAGAGACCCAGTACTTC; CDR3aa: CASSVDSQETQYF
j_gene: TRBJ2-2; v_gene: TRBV11-3; abundance: -; d_gene: -; CDR3nt: TGTGCCAGCAGCTTAGCCTCTTCCGGGGAGCTGTTTTTT; CDR3aa: CASSLASSGELFF
j_gene: TRBJ2-7; v_gene: TRBV30; abundance: -; d_gene: -; CDR3nt: TGTGCCTGGAGTGTCTCCACAGAGTCAAACTTC; CDR3aa: CAWSVSTESNF
j_gene: TRBJ2-7; v_gene: TRBV27; abundance: -; d_gene: TRBD2; CDR3nt: TGTGCCAGCCGAAGCGGGAGGGCCAACGAGCAGTACTTC; CDR3aa: CASRSGRANEQYF
j_gene: TRBJ1-6; v_gene: TRBV5-1; abundance: -; d_gene: -; CDR3nt: TGCGCCAGCAGCACCGCCCTCGGGGGTTTTGATAATTCACCCCTCCACTTT; CDR3aa: CASSTALGGFDNSPLHF
j_gene: TRBJ2-7; v_gene: TRBV4-1; abundance: few; d_gene: -; CDR3nt: TGCGCCAGCAGCCGTGCGGGAGAGCAGTACTTC; CDR3aa: CASSRAGEQYF
j_gene: TRBJ1-1; v_gene: TRBV11-2; abundance: once; d_gene: TRBD1; CDR3nt: TGTGCCAGCAGCATCGGGACAGCGAACACTGAAGCTTTCTTT; CDR3aa: CASSIGTANTEAFF
j_gene: TRBJ1-4; v_gene: TRBV11-2; abundance: -; d_gene: -; CDR3nt: TGTGCCAGCAGCCTCCAGGGGAACAGTGAAAAACTGTTTTTT; CDR3aa: CASSLQGNSEKLFF
j_gene: TRBJ1-2; v_gene: TRBV19; abundance: -; d_gene: -; CDR3nt: TGTGCCAGTAGTATCCCCGGGGGGTCCTATGGCTACACCTTC; CDR3aa: CASSIPGGSYGYTF
j_gene: TRBJ2-1; v_gene: TRBV29-1; abundance: few; d_gene: TRBD1; CDR3nt: TGCAGCGGTCGTCAGGGGGTCGAGTATGAGCAGTTCTTC; CDR3aa: CSGRQGVEYEQFF
j_gene: TRBJ2-1; v_gene: TRBV14; abundance: -; d_gene: -; CDR3nt: TGTGCCAGCAGCCCACTGGGAGGGGGGGCTGGGAGGTTCTTC; CDR3aa: CASSPLGGGAGRFF
j_gene: TRBJ1-5; v_gene: TRBV18; abundance: -; d_gene: -; CDR3nt: TGTGCCAGCTCACCACAGGGGCACAACAATCAGCCCCAGCATTTT; CDR3aa: CASSPQGHNNQPQHF
j_gene: TRBJ1-3; v_gene: TRBV9; abundance: large; d_gene: -; CDR3nt: TGTGCCAGCAGCCCTAGGATCCTTAGCTCTGGAAACACCATATATTTT; CDR3aa: CASSPRILSSGNTIYF
j_gene: TRBJ1-2; v_gene: TRBV27; abundance: -; d_gene: TRBD1; CDR3nt: TGTGCCAGCAGTTTGGACAGGAACTATGGCTACACCTTC; CDR3aa: CASSLDRNYGYTF
j_gene: TRBJ1-2; v_gene: TRBV27; abundance: few; d_gene: -; CDR3nt: TGTGCCAGCAGTCCACACAGGGCTAACTATGGCTACACCTTC; CDR3aa: CASSPHRANYGYTF
j_gene: TRBJ2-7; v_gene: TRBV14; abundance: -; d_gene: -; CDR3nt: TGTGCCAGCAGCCAACAACGACAGGCAGGAAGCGAGCAGTACTTC; CDR3aa: CASSQQRQAGSEQYF
j_gene: TRBJ2-2; v_gene: TRBV30; abundance: few; d_gene: TRBD2; CDR3nt: TGTGCCTGCGGCGGGGGGGTAAACACCGGGGAGCTGTTTTTT; CDR3aa: CACGGGVNTGELFF
j_gene: TRBJ2-7; v_gene: TRBV5-4; abundance: -; d_gene: -; CDR3nt: TGTGCCAGCAGTTTTGACAGACGCGAGCAGTACTTC; CDR3aa: CASSFDRREQYF
j_gene: TRBJ2-7; v_gene: TRBV11-2; abundance: -; d_gene: -; CDR3nt: TGTGCCAGCAGCTTAGATCCGGACAGAAAGTACTTC; CDR3aa: CASSLDPDRKYF
j_gene: TRBJ1-1; v_gene: TRBV9; abundance: -; d_gene: TRBD1; CDR3nt: TGTGCCAGCAGCGTAGGGACAGGGACGAACACTGAAGCTTTCTTT; CDR3aa: CASSVGTGTNTEAFF